This T cell receptor beta chain is drawn from a study of blood T cell repertoires in COVID-19 (dated by TCRdb to 2020 to 2022). Regarding the study in general: Collaborator samples came from the United States, Italy and Spain and covered acute and convalescent phases of COVID-19. Sample metadata almost always included a de-identified subject ID, COVID-19 status, age in years and sex. Deeply sampled blood TCRbeta repertoires from subjects exposed to, actively infected with, or recovered from COVID-19 were included in the dataset. The samples were drawn from the first 160 participants of the ongoing ImmuneRACE study and from 950 to 1,500 subjects provided by 6 global collaborators. Where available, HLA class I and class II types were taken from metadata supplied by the sample provider and were not determined by assay-based typing. The repertoires were released in a freely available public database meant as a resource for research on the immune response to SARS-CoV-2. The prospective study material was composed of cDNA or gDNA derived from T cells, B-cell-depleted T cells, or PBMCs. Points the paper makes about the study in general: The amount of clinical and demographic metadata varied by source and participant and was provided uncurated.

Comment on this clone: Its antigen is unknown. No much larger clonotype is one base removed from it; base qualities were not supplied.

CDR3 length: 13 amino acids, cysteine to phenylalanine. Left in the record is the CDR3 DNA by itself, 39 bases read in frame from the first base. The junction shows trimming of 3 bases on V and 1 base on J, plus 6 bases between the germline ends. The germline V gene (reference sequence) sets CDR1 to LNHDA and CDR2 to SQIVND. In the prospective study, participants were about 18 to 89 years old, resided in approximately 22 geographic areas of the United States, and were enrolled through a virtual design. Cohort assignment in the prospective study relied on participant-reported clinical history from a screening survey and a study questionnaire. Recovered participants in ImmuneRACE Cohort 3 were defined by two consecutive negative NP/OP PCR tests, clearance by a healthcare professional, or resolution of symptoms. Mobile phlebotomists in the prospective study collected whole blood, serum and a nasopharyngeal or oropharyngeal swab from every participant. Prospective study participants could optionally give additional blood draws and questionnaires over a 2-month period. Before DNA extraction, blood samples from the prospective study were shipped at room temperature or frozen.

TCRbeta CDR3 regions were amplified from genomic DNA using the immunoSEQ Assay, a bias-controlled multiplex PCR. Per the original workflow: The number of nucleated cells in each sample was estimated by amplification of reference gene primers within the assay. Sequence reads were collapsed and filtered to measure the absolute abundance of every unique TCRbeta CDR3 rearrangement. Productive Simpson clonality was computed per sample as the square root of Simpson's diversity index over productive rearrangements. TCRdb limited this immuneACCESS table to in-frame rearrangements with V and J called. A share of clones is missing; checked studies link under half to unresolved V genes, and the rest is unexplained. D and trimming were read from the DNA, whereas the V and J calls and clone size are those reported in that table. Within this sample are 180,000 or so clones, with around 89% of them counted one time only. The ten top clones hold approximately 0.8% of the sample.

Sequencing was carried out using PBMCs or T cells enriched from blood (not recorded which). This TCR came from a woman aged 18-30 years who had recovered from COVID-19. The chain couples TRBV19 to TRBJ1-1; the D gene is unclear. The base sequence is TGTGCCAGTAGTATGGGAGCGAACACTGAAGCTTTCTTT. The resulting protein is CASSMGANTEAFF.